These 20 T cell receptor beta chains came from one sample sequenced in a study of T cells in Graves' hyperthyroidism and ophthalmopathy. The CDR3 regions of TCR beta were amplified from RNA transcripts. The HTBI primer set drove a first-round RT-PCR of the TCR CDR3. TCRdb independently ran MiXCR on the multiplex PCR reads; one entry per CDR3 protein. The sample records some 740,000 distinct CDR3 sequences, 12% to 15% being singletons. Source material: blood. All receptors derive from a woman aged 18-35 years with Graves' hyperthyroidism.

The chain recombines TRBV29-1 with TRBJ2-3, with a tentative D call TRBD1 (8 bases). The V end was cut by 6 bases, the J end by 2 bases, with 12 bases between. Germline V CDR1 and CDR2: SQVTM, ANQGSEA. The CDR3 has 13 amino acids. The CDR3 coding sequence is TGCAGCGTACAGGGGGGGGACACAGATACGCAGTATTTT. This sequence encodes CSVQGGDTDTQYF.

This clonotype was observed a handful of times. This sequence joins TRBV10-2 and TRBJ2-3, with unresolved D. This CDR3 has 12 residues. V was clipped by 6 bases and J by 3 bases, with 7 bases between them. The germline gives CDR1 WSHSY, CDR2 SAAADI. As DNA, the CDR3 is TGCGCCAGCAGATCGACAACAGATACGCAGTATTTT. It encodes CASRSTTDTQYF.

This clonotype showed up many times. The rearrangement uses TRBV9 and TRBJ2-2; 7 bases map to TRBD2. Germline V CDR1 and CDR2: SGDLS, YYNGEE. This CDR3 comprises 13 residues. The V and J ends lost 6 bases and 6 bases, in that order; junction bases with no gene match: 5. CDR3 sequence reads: CASNPREAGELFF. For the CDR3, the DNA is TGTGCCAGCAACCCCCGGGAGGCCGGGGAGCTGTTTTTT.

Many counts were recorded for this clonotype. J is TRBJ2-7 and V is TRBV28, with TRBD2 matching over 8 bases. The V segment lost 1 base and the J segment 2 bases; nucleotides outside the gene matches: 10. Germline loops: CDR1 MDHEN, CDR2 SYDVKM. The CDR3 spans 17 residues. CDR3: CASSLSGAREVPYEQYF. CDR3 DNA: TGTGCCAGCAGTTTATCCGGCGCGCGGGAGGTACCCTACGAGCAGTACTTC.

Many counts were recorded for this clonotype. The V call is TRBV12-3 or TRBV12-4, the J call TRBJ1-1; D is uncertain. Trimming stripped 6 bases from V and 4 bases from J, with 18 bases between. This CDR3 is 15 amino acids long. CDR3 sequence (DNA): TGTGCCAGCAGGGCCGGGAGCCCGAGCGGCACTGAAGCTTTCTTT. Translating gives CASRAGSPSGTEAFF.

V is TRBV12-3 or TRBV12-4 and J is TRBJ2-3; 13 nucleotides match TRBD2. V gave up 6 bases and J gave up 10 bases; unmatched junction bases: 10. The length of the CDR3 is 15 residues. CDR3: CASSYTGTSGNSQYF. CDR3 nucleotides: TGTGCCAGCAGCTATACCGGGACTAGCGGGAATTCGCAGTATTTT.

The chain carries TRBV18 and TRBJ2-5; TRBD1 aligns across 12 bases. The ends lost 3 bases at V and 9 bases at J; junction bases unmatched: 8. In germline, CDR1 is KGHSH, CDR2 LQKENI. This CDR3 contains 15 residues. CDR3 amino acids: CASSPRDRGPEAQYF. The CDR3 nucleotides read TGTGCCAGCTCACCCCGGGACAGGGGGCCTGAGGCCCAGTACTTC.

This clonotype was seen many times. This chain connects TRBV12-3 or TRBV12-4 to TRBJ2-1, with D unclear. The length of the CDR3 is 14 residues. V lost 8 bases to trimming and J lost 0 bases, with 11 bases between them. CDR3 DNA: TGTGCCAGCCGTCCCCTTAGCTCCTACAATGAGCAGTTCTTC. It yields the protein CASRPLSSYNEQFF.

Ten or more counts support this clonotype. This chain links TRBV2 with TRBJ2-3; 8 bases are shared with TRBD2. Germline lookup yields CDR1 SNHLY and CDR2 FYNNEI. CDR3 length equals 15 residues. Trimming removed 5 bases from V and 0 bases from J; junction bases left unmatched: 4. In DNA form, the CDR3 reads TGTGCCAGCAGTCGATCTAGCGGGAGCACAGATACGCAGTATTTT. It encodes CASSRSSGSTDTQYF.

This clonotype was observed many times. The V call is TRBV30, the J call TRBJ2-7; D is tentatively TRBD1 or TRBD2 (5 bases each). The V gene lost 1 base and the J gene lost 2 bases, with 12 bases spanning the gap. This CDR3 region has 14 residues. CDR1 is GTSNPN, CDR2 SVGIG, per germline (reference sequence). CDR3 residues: CAWSDGGGAYEQYF. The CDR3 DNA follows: TGTGCCTGGAGTGACGGTGGGGGAGCCTACGAGCAGTACTTC. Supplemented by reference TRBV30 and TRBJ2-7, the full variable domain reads SQTIHQWPATLVQPVGSPLSLECTVEGTSNPNLYWYRQAAGRGLQLLFYSVGIGQISSEVPQNLSASRPQDRQFILSSKKLLLSDSGFYLCAWSDGGGAYEQYFGPGTRLTVT.

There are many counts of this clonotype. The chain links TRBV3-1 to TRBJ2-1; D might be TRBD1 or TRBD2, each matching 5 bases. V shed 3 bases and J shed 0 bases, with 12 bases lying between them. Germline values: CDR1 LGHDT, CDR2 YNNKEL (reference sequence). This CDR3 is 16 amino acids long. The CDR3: CASSQALDSSYNEQFF. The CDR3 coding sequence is TGTGCCAGCAGCCAGGCACTAGACAGCTCCTACAATGAGCAGTTCTTC.

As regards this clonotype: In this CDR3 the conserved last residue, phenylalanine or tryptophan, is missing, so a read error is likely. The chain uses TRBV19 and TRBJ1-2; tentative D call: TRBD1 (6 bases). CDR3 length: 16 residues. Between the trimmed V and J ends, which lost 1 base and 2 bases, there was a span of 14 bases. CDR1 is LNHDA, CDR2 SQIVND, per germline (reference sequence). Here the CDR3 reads CASSIGGTTINYGYTL. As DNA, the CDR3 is TGTGCCAGTAGTATAGGCGGGACAACGATAAACTATGGCTACACCCTC.

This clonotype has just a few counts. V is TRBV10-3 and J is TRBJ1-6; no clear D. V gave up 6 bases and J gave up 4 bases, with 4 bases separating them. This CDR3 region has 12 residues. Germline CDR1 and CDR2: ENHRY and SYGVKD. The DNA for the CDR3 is TGTGCCATCAGAGATTATAATTCACCCCTCCACTTT. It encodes CAIRDYNSPLHF.

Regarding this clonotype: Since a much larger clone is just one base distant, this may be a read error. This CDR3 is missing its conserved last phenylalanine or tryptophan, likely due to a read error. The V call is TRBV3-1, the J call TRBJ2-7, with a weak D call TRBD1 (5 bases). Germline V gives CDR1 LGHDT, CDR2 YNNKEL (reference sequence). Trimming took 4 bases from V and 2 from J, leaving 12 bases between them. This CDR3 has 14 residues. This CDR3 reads CASSPSTVAYEQYL. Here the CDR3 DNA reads TGTGCCAGCAGCCCGTCGACAGTTGCCTACGAGCAGTACTTG.

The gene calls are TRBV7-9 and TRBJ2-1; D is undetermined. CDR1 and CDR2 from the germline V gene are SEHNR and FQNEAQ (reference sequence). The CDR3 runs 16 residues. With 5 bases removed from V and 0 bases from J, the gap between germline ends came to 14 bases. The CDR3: CASSKGSWSSYNEQFF. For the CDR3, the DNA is TGTGCCAGCAGCAAAGGATCGTGGAGCTCCTACAATGAGCAGTTCTTC.

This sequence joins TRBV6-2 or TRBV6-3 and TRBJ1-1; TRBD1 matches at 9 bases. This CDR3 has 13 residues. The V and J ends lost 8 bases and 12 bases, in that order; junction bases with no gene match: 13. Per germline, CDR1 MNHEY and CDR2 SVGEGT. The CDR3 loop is CASGEQGADGPFF. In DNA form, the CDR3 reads TGTGCCAGCGGGGAACAGGGGGCGGACGGCCCTTTCTTT.

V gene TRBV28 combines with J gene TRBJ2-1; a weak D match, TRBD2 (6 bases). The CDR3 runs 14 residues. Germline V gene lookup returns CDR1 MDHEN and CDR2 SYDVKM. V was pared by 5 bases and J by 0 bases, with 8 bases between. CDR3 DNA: TGTGCCAGCAGTCTAGCGTACTCCTACAATGAGCAGTTCTTC. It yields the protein CASSLAYSYNEQFF. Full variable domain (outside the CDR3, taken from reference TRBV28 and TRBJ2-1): DVKVTQSSRYLVKRTGEKVFLECVQDMDHENMFWYRQDPGLGLRLIYFSYDVKMKEKGDIPEGYSVSREKKERFSLILESASTNQTSMYLCASSLAYSYNEQFFGPGTRLTVL.

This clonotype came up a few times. The CDR3 protein is CASSTGDDYGYTF. The CDR3 DNA reads TGTGCCAGCAGCACTGGGGACGACTATGGCTACACCTTC. The J gene is TRBJ1-2, the V gene TRBV5-5; tentatively, D is TRBD1 (5 bases). The CDR3 contains 13 residues. The V end lost 4 bases, the J end lost 3 bases, and 10 bases lay between the germline ends. Germline CDR1 is SGHKS and CDR2 is YYEKEE (reference sequence).

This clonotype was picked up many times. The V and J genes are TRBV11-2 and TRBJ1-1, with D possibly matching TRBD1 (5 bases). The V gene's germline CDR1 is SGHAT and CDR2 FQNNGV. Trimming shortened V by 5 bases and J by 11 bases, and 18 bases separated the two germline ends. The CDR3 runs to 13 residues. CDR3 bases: TGTGCCAGCAGCCTTACAGGCGGGGGGGTGGCTTTCTTT. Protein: CASSLTGGGVAFF. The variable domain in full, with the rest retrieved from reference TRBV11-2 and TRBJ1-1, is EAGVAQSPRYKIIEKRQSVAFWCNPISGHATLYWYQQILGQGPKLLIQFQNNGVVDDSQLPKDRFSAERLKGVDSTLKIQPAKLEDSAVYLCASSLTGGGVAFFGQGTRLTVV.

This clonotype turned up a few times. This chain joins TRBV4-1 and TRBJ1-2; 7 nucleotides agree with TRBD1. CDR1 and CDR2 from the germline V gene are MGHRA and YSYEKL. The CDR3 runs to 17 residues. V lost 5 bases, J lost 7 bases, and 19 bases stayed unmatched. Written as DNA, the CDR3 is TGCGCCAGCAGCAATTTCCGGACAGGCTTAGCCCGAACTGGCTACACCTTC. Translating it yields CASSNFRTGLARTGYTF.